The 25 T cell receptor beta chains below come from one sample, sequenced in a study of cytomegalovirus exposure and HLA in healthy donors. This PCR relied on a set of 60 Vbeta primers and 13 Jbeta primers. The data were produced by immunoSEQ multiplex PCR, yet TCRdb's version contains in-frame clones alone and is incomplete. The sample has around 120,000 clones; around 68% are singletons. Sequenced material: PBMCs. These receptors came from a woman between 45 and 60 years old in good health and CMV-seropositive.

This chain uses TRBV4-3 with TRBJ2-1, with D possibly matching TRBD2 (6 bases). Germline V gives CDR1 LGHNA, CDR2 YSLEER. Trimming took off 1 base at V and 9 bases at J, with 19 bases between the two ends. This CDR3 spans 16 amino acids. The CDR3 region has the DNA TGCGCCAGCAGCCAAGCCTCGGGAACTCCCGGGGGTGAGCAGTTCTTC. It codes for CASSQASGTPGGEQFF.

This clone was observed a handful of times. The chain links TRBV5-4 to TRBJ2-7, with 9 bases fitting TRBD1. Germline loops: CDR1 SGHNT, CDR2 YYREEE (reference sequence). This CDR3 has 15 residues. With V trimmed by 4 bases and J by 5 bases, 10 bases remained unmatched. The CDR3, as DNA: TGTGCCAGCAGCCGCGGCGGGACAGGGAGGGACGAGCAGTACTTC. Translated, it gives CASSRGGTGRDEQYF. The variable domain in full, with the rest retrieved from reference TRBV5-4 and TRBJ2-7, is ETGVTQSPTHLIKTRGQQVTLRCSSQSGHNTVSWYQQALGQGPQFIFQYYREEENGRGNFPPRFSGLQFPNYSSELNVNALELDDSALYLCASSRGGTGRDEQYFGPGTRLTVT.

This chain connects TRBV25-1 to TRBJ2-1; 8 positions agree with TRBD1. Germline V gene data show CDR1 as MGHDK and CDR2 as SYGVNS. The CDR3 is made up of 14 amino acids. J gave up 7 bases and V 3 bases, and 5 bases lay outside the gene matches. Here the CDR3 reads CASSDQGAGNEQFF. The CDR3 DNA sequence: TGTGCCAGCAGTGATCAGGGGGCAGGGAATGAGCAGTTCTTC.

The chain combines TRBV7-3 with TRBJ2-2; D unresolved. This CDR3 contains 12 residues. Germline V gene lookup returns CDR1 SGHTA and CDR2 FQGTGA. V dropped 5 bases and J dropped 8 bases, with 9 bases sitting between them. The CDR3 protein is CASSATKGELFF. CDR3 nucleotide sequence: TGTGCCAGCAGCGCAACTAAGGGGGAGCTGTTTTTT.

This chain links TRBV11-1 with TRBJ2-3, with D perhaps TRBD1 (5 bases). Between the trimmed V and J ends, which lost 3 bases and 5 bases, there was a span of 9 bases. Germline V gene data show CDR1 as SGHAT and CDR2 as FQDESV (reference sequence). This CDR3 contains 13 residues. CDR3 sequence: CASSFWTQDTQYF. The CDR3 DNA sequence: TGTGCCAGCAGCTTTTGGACACAAGATACGCAGTATTTT. Variable domain in full (rest from reference TRBV11-1 and TRBJ2-3): EAEVAQSPRYKITEKSQAVAFWCDPISGHATLYWYRQILGQGPELLVQFQDESVVDDSQLPKDRFSAERLKGVDSTLKIQPAELGDSAMYLCASSFWTQDTQYFGPGTRLTVL.

The V call is TRBV4-1, the J call TRBJ2-3; D is uncertain. Germline assignment: CDR1 MGHRA and CDR2 YSYEKL. With 2 bases removed from V and 6 bases from J, the gap between germline ends came to 9 bases. The CDR3 is 13 residues long. The CDR3 DNA reads as TGCGCCAGCAGCCAATATGTGAGGGATACGCAGTATTTT. It yields the protein CASSQYVRDTQYF.

The sample holds one count of this clone. V usage is TRBV4-1 and J usage is TRBJ2-3; no clear D. The ends were cut back, 1 base at V and 0 bases at J, with 8 bases in the middle. The CDR3 is 15 amino acids. Germline V gene sequence: CDR1 MGHRA, CDR2 YSYEKL. CDR3 DNA: TGCGCCAGCAGCCAAGTATTATCTAGCACAGATACGCAGTATTTT. Translating gives CASSQVLSSTDTQYF.

The CDR3 nucleotides are TGTGCCAGCAGTTTCCAAGGAGGTGCCGGGGAGCTGTTTTTT. Amino acids: CASSFQGGAGELFF. The genes are TRBV27 and TRBJ2-2, with D perhaps TRBD2 (5 bases). The CDR3 consists of 14 residues. V dropped 3 bases and J dropped 6 bases, with 11 bases sitting between them. Germline CDR1 and CDR2: MNHEY and SMNVEV (reference sequence).

This clone was found a few times. The chain joins TRBV28 to TRBJ1-1, with TRBD1 as a possible D gene (6 bases). V was pared by 6 bases and J by 3 bases, with 14 bases between. Germline values: CDR1 MDHEN, CDR2 SYDVKM. The CDR3 contains 14 residues. The CDR3 reads CASRLARGDTEAFF. In DNA form, the CDR3 reads TGTGCCAGCAGACTGGCCAGGGGAGACACTGAAGCTTTCTTT.

CDR3 region: CASSSGQLDEKLFF. CDR3 bases: TGCGCCAGCAGCTCGGGACAACTCGATGAAAAACTGTTTTTT. The chain has TRBV5-1 and TRBJ1-4, with a weak D call TRBD1 (6 bases). This CDR3 has 14 residues. Per germline, CDR1 SGHRS and CDR2 YFSETQ. Deletions cut 3 bases from V and 6 bases from J, with 12 bases between.

This clone has more than one count but fewer than ten. J is TRBJ2-3 and V is TRBV7-6; D may be TRBD2 (6 bases). The germline V gene encodes CDR1 SGHVS and CDR2 FNYEAQ. The CDR3 is made up of 16 amino acids. The CDR3 protein is CSSTPGTPHSTDTQYF. CDR3 bases: TGTTCATCAACCCCGGGGACTCCACATAGCACAGATACGCAGTATTTT. The full variable domain, in which reference TRBV7-6 and TRBJ2-3 provide the parts outside the CDR3, is GAGVSQSPRYKVTKRGQDVALRCDPISGHVSLYWYRQALGQGPEFLTYFNYEAQQDKSGLPNDRFSAERPEGSISTLTIQRTEQRDSAMYRCSSTPGTPHSTDTQYFGPGTRLTVL.

The rearrangement uses TRBV27 and TRBJ1-1, with D maybe TRBD1 (5 bases). Germline lookup yields CDR1 MNHEY and CDR2 SMNVEV (reference sequence). CDR3 size: 13 residues. The ends were cut back, 6 bases at V and 1 base at J, with 9 bases in the middle. CDR3 loop: CASSKQENTEAFF. CDR3 nucleotides: TGTGCCAGCAGCAAACAGGAGAACACTGAAGCTTTCTTT.

The chain carries TRBV5-4 and TRBJ2-4, with a weak D call TRBD1 (5 bases). CDR3 length: 12 residues. V was pared by 4 bases and J by 6 bases, with 8 bases between. The germline CDR1 and CDR2 sequences are SGHNT and YYREEE (reference sequence). DNA for the CDR3: TGTGCCAGCAGCATAGACAGAAACATTCAGTACTTC. As protein: CASSIDRNIQYF.

V and J are TRBV10-2 and TRBJ2-7; TRBD2 might be the D (5 bases). The CDR3 is 13 amino acids. Germline V gives CDR1 WSHSY, CDR2 SAAADI. Between the trimmed V and J ends, which lost 3 bases and 3 bases, there was a span of 9 bases. The DNA for the CDR3 is TGCGCCAGCAGTGAAGGAGGAATCTACGAGCAGTACTTC. As protein: CASSEGGIYEQYF.

V is TRBV19 and J is TRBJ2-2; 8 bases line up with TRBD2. Trimming at V came to 6 bases and at J to 7 bases, leaving 7 bases not matched to a gene. From germline, CDR1 is LNHDA and CDR2 SQIVND (reference sequence). The CDR3 covers 14 residues. The CDR3 loop reads CASRPGLVVGELFF. CDR3 coding DNA: TGTGCCAGTAGGCCGGGACTAGTTGTCGGGGAGCTGTTTTTT.

The rearrangement uses TRBV6-5 and TRBJ2-3; D gene unclear. Germline-derived CDR1 and CDR2 are MNHEY and SVGAGI. CDR3 size: 14 residues. Trimming took 2 bases from V and 0 from J, leaving 6 bases between them. The CDR3 DNA reads TGTGCCAGCAGTTACGACGGGAGCACAGATACGCAGTATTTT. Its protein is CASSYDGSTDTQYF.

For the CDR3, the DNA is TGTGCCAGCAGTTACTCGAGGACGGGAGGGGGAGAGACCCAGTACTTC. Translated: CASSYSRTGGGETQYF. The chain is built from TRBV6-5 and TRBJ2-5, with TRBD2 identical over 8 bases. This CDR3 region has 16 residues. V shed 0 bases, J shed 4 bases, and the junction held 7 bases outside the gene matches. Germline values: CDR1 MNHEY, CDR2 SVGAGI.

This clone was seen only a few times. At one end the junction does not follow the germline gene, possibly because of a read error. The chain recombines TRBV4-1 with TRBJ2-4, with 16 bases matching TRBD2. CDR3 size: 19 residues. Germline loops: CDR1 MGHRA, CDR2 YSYEKL. The DNA of the CDR3 is TGCGCCAGCAGCCAAGCCACCGGGACTAGCGGGGGGGCCAGAAACATTCAGTACTTC. It encodes CASSQATGTSGGARNIQYF.

This clone was found a few times. The chain is built from TRBV13 and TRBJ1-5, with TRBD1 matching 10 bases. Trimming cost V 8 bases and J 10 bases; bases outside gene matches: 8. Germline values: CDR1 PRHDT, CDR2 FYEKMQ (reference sequence). The CDR3 loop spans 13 amino acids. The CDR3 sequence: CASGTDRGAPQHF. In DNA, the CDR3 is TGTGCCAGCGGGACGGACAGGGGGGCACCCCAGCATTTT.

The chain joins TRBV7-6 to TRBJ2-1; TRBD1 might be the D (6 bases). V lost 1 base and J 3 bases, leaving 13 bases between the germline ends. The CDR3 contains 16 residues. Germline CDR1 SGHVS, CDR2 FNYEAQ. The CDR3, as DNA: TGTGCCAGCAGCTTAGGTGGCAGGGGCCACTACAATGAGCAGTTCTTC. This codes for CASSLGGRGHYNEQFF.

The chain carries TRBV7-3 and TRBJ1-1; possible D gene TRBD1, 5 bases. This CDR3 is 13 amino acids long. Between the trimmed V and J ends, which lost 5 bases and 4 bases, there was a span of 11 bases. Germline lookup yields CDR1 SGHTA and CDR2 FQGTGA. The DNA for the CDR3 is TGTGCCAGCAGCCGTGACGGGGGCACTGAAGCTTTCTTT. Protein product: CASSRDGGTEAFF.

The chain recombines TRBV18 with TRBJ2-3, with 7 bases that match TRBD1. CDR3 size: 14 residues. Germline CDR1 is KGHSH and CDR2 is LQKENI. The trim removed 3 bases at V and 4 bases at J, leaving 4 bases unmatched. The CDR3 sequence is CASSPTGSADTQYF. Written as DNA, the CDR3 is TGTGCCAGCTCACCGACAGGGAGCGCAGATACGCAGTATTTT.

The V gene is TRBV4-3, the J gene TRBJ1-2; D unresolved. The CDR3 consists of 16 residues. Germline-derived CDR1 and CDR2 are LGHNA and YSLEER. The V and J ends lost 0 bases and 1 base respectively, with 12 bases between them. The CDR3 sequence: CASSQEYGNLNYGYTF. In DNA, the CDR3 is TGCGCCAGCAGCCAAGAGTATGGCAACCTTAACTATGGCTACACCTTC.

The gene calls are TRBV18 and TRBJ2-7; 7 positions match TRBD1. Germline values: CDR1 KGHSH, CDR2 LQKENI. The CDR3 covers 15 residues. J lost 6 bases, V lost 1 base, and 9 bases had no gene match. This CDR3 reads CASSPRLQGSREQYF. Written as DNA, the CDR3 is TGTGCCAGCTCACCACGGTTACAGGGGAGCCGCGAGCAGTACTTC.

This clone was detected only a few times. The CDR3 loop is CAWSAMGLAGVSNEQFF. CDR3 nucleotides: TGTGCCTGGAGTGCCATGGGACTAGCGGGGGTGTCTAATGAGCAGTTCTTC. The V and J genes are TRBV30 and TRBJ2-1, with 14 bases fitting TRBD2. Looked up from germline, CDR1 is GTSNPN and CDR2 is SVGIG (reference sequence). This CDR3 is built from 17 residues. The V and J ends lost 1 base and 7 bases, in that order; junction bases with no gene match: 9.